This T cell receptor beta chain was sequenced in a study of identical twins. Overall study findings and caveats: Insertions were reduced in abundant cord blood beta clonotypes but not in memory repertoires.

The CDR3 is 16 residues long. Trimming took 11 bases from V and 4 from J; bases not matched to a gene: 16. Germline CDR1 is SNHLY and CDR2 is FYNNEI. There are a few counts of this clonotype. The antigen is not known. TCRdb redid the calling of the 5' RACE reads with MiXCR, one entry per CDR3 protein. The repertoire has hundreds of thousands of distinct CDR3 sequences, roughly 8% of them found once; the top ten carry more than 0.75%. This same sample was also taken into another study, of yellow fever vaccine responses in identical twins.

Sequences were obtained from PBMCs. V gene TRBV2 combines with J gene TRBJ2-1, with TRBD1 matching over 8 bases. This TCR came from a woman younger than 30 in good health. The CDR3 region has the DNA TGTGCCCAAACAACCATCGGGACAGGAGGATACAATGAGCAGTTCTTC. This encodes CAQTTIGTGGYNEQFF.